Sequencing of this TCR beta chain was carried out in a study of blood T cell repertoires in COVID-19. About the study: Sources were T cells, B-cell-depleted T cells, or PBMCs; the material itself was cDNA or gDNA.

Unmatched junction bases numbered 6, after V lost 0 bases and J lost 2 bases. The CDR3 is 16 residues long. Germline CDR1 SGHNT, CDR2 YYREEE (reference sequence). Sequencing was performed with immunoSEQ multiplex PCR; in TCRdb, only in-frame clones are kept and a portion is missing. The table records about 380,000 clones, roughly 91% of them present only once. Input material: PBMCs or T cells enriched from blood (not recorded which). This sequence was found in a woman aged 18-29 years who had recovered from COVID-19. The chain uses TRBV5-4 and TRBJ2-7; 9 bases line up with TRBD2. The CDR3 is CASSLAGVAGAYEQYF. In DNA, the CDR3 is TGTGCCAGCAGCTTGGCCGGAGTAGCGGGGGCCTACGAGCAGTACTTC.